These 3 T cell receptor beta chains originate from one sample sequenced in a study of blood T cells in healthy people across ages. A sample-barcoded 5' primer and a J-beta primer mix were used in a second PCR of about 7 to 12 cycles. In TCRdb, the 5' RACE reads were re-called with MiXCR into one record per CDR3 protein. The table lists about 1.4 million distinct CDR3 sequences, 55% to 75% of them singletons, with 6.5% to 8.5% in the top ten. The sequenced sample was blood. The receptors come from a man aged 18 to 30 in good health.

This clonotype was seen only a few times. The chain joins TRBV29-1 to TRBJ2-3; TRBD2 aligns across 12 bases. This CDR3 spans 20 amino acids. Per the germline V gene, CDR1 is SQVTM and CDR2 is ANQGSEA. J gave up 7 bases and V 2 bases, and 22 bases lay outside the gene matches. For the CDR3, the DNA is TGCAGCGTTGAACCAGGACTAGCGGGACTGCCAGGGATTATACTCCATACGCAGTATTTT. Translated, it gives CSVEPGLAGLPGIILHTQYF.

The J gene is TRBJ2-7, the V gene TRBV4-2, with D possibly matching TRBD2 (7 bases). The V gene's germline CDR1 is LGHNA and CDR2 YNFKEQ. The CDR3 sequence is 19 residues long. V lost 0 bases and J 2 bases, leaving 23 bases between the germline ends. The CDR3 spells CASSQEGGSSGLAPYEQYF. The CDR3 DNA reads as TGTGCCAGCAGCCAAGAAGGGGGGTCTAGCGGACTGGCCCCCTACGAGCAGTACTTC.

The rearrangement joins TRBV7-9 to TRBJ1-1; maybe TRBD1 (6 bases). CDR3 length: 15 amino acids. The germline V gene has CDR1 SEHNR and CDR2 FQNEAQ (reference sequence). Trimming cost V 5 bases and J 8 bases, with 21 bases left between them. CDR3 sequence reads: CASSRSRDILEEAFF. DNA of the CDR3: TGTGCCAGCAGCAGGTCCCGGGACATCCTAGAGGAAGCTTTCTTT.